One sample yielded the 24 T cell receptor beta chains listed below, sequenced in a study of blood T cells in healthy people across ages. Sample-barcoded 5' priming and a J-beta primer mix drove a second PCR of roughly 6 to 12 cycles. TCRdb processed the 5' RACE reads anew with MiXCR; each CDR3 protein has one entry. The sample lists 1,800,000 or so distinct CDR3 sequences; 30% to 40% were seen once. The sample taken for sequencing was blood. The receptors stem from a human donor in good health.

This clonotype was counted only a few times. V gene TRBV5-6 combines with J gene TRBJ2-5; possibly TRBD1 or TRBD2 for D (6 bases each). Germline lookup yields CDR1 SGHDT and CDR2 YYEEEE. The V end was cut by 0 bases, the J end by 1 base, with 16 bases between. The CDR3 is 17 residues long. CDR3 in amino acids: CASSLGPGATVQETQYF. For the CDR3, the DNA is TGTGCCAGCAGCTTGGGACCGGGGGCGACAGTCCAAGAGACCCAGTACTTC. The full variable domain, rest sourced from reference TRBV5-6 and TRBJ2-5, is DAGVTQSPTHLIKTRGQQVTLRCSPKSGHDTVSWYQQALGQGPQFIFQYYEEEERQRGNFPDRFSGHQFPNYSSELNVNALLLGDSALYLCASSLGPGATVQETQYFGPGTRLLVL.

This chain links TRBV7-9 with TRBJ1-1; 11 bases align to TRBD1. The CDR3 totals 18 residues. Looked up from germline, CDR1 is SEHNR and CDR2 is FQNEAQ (reference sequence). Losses at the gene ends were 5 bases for V and 5 bases for J; bases not matched to a gene: 16. The CDR3 loop is CASSIQPGQGEVRTEAFF. Written as DNA, the CDR3 is TGTGCCAGCAGCATCCAACCGGGACAGGGGGAAGTTAGAACTGAAGCTTTCTTT.

This clonotype was recorded many times. The chain's CDR3 is CASSARGGPYEQYF. The CDR3 coding sequence is TGTGCCAGCAGCGCAAGGGGGGGCCCATACGAGCAGTACTTC. This chain connects TRBV9 to TRBJ2-7, with D perhaps matching TRBD2 (7 bases). The germline V and J ends were trimmed by 3 bases and 4 bases, with 14 bases remaining between them. Germline CDR1 and CDR2: SGDLS and YYNGEE. The CDR3 totals 14 residues.

The genes are TRBV7-2 and TRBJ2-4, with a weak D call TRBD2 (6 bases). This CDR3 has 14 residues. Germline V gene data show CDR1 as SGHTA and CDR2 as FQGNSA. The V and J ends lost 1 base and 13 bases respectively, with 17 bases between them. CDR3 DNA: TGTGCCAGCAGCTTAGGCGGGGTCGGGGGTGAGCAGTACTTC. Translation gives CASSLGGVGGEQYF.

The chain recombines TRBV28 with TRBJ2-7, with TRBD1 as a possible D gene (7 bases). The CDR3 sequence is 15 residues long. Trimming pared 5 bases from V and 2 bases from J, leaving 16 bases between. Germline V gene lookup returns CDR1 MDHEN and CDR2 SYDVKM. The CDR3 spells CASSVPGGSAYEQYF. The CDR3 DNA follows: TGTGCCAGCAGTGTACCAGGGGGGAGTGCCTACGAGCAGTACTTC.

The table lists this clonotype with a few counts. The rearrangement joins TRBV28 to TRBJ1-2; a weak D match, TRBD1 (6 bases). The CDR3 length is 14 residues. V shed 6 bases and J shed 3 bases, with 14 bases lying between them. Germline V CDR1 and CDR2: MDHEN, SYDVKM. This chain's CDR3 is CASRTGTRDYGYTF. The CDR3 nucleotides read TGTGCCAGCAGAACAGGGACGCGGGACTATGGCTACACCTTC.

The V and J genes are TRBV7-9 and TRBJ1-2, with a tentative D call TRBD1 (6 bases). V gave up 4 bases and J gave up 7 bases, with 25 bases separating them. The CDR3 is made up of 17 amino acids. The germline CDR1 and CDR2 sequences are SEHNR and FQNEAQ (reference sequence). Here the CDR3 reads CASSSGDYTGRQGGYTF. The CDR3 DNA follows: TGTGCCAGCAGCTCTGGGGATTATACAGGGAGGCAAGGTGGCTACACCTTC.

The genes are TRBV4-3 and TRBJ2-7; D not certain. This CDR3 spans 13 amino acids. Per the germline V gene, CDR1 is LGHNA and CDR2 is YSLEER. Trimming left V 0 bases short and J 4 bases short, with 7 bases between. The CDR3 is CASSQEIEYEQYF. The CDR3 bases are TGCGCCAGCAGCCAAGAGATAGAGTACGAGCAGTACTTC.

The CDR3 nucleotides are TGCAGCGTTGATCTAGCCAACGACGAGCAGTACTTC. Its protein product is CSVDLANDEQYF. The genes are TRBV29-1 and TRBJ2-7, with D possibly being TRBD2 (5 bases). Trimming left V 3 bases short and J 5 bases short, with 11 bases between. Germline CDR1 is SQVTM and CDR2 is ANQGSEA. The CDR3 has 12 residues.

This clonotype turned up a few times. This chain uses TRBV7-8 with TRBJ2-6, with D perhaps matching TRBD1 (8 bases). CDR3 length equals 14 residues. The germline CDR1 and CDR2 sequences are SGHVS and FQNEAQ. V was trimmed by 1 base and J by 12 bases, leaving 13 bases between them. The CDR3 loop is CASSLVDREGVLTF. The DNA of the CDR3 is TGTGCCAGCAGCTTAGTGGACAGGGAGGGCGTCCTGACTTTC.

This clonotype was detected only a few times. In DNA, the CDR3 is TGCGCCAGCAGCCCACTCGCATCTGCAGGGGAGCTGTTTTTT. It translates to CASSPLASAGELFF. The chain employs TRBV5-1 and TRBJ2-2, with D hard to call. Germline values: CDR1 SGHRS, CDR2 YFSETQ. The CDR3 runs to 14 residues. V lost 4 bases to trimming and J lost 8 bases, with 15 bases between them.

This clonotype was detected only a few times. This chain uses TRBV28 with TRBJ1-2; no reliable D call. V shed 6 bases and J shed 4 bases, with 6 bases lying between them. Looked up from germline, CDR1 is MDHEN and CDR2 is SYDVKM. The CDR3 length is 11 residues. CDR3 region: CASRRSYGYTF. The CDR3 DNA follows: TGTGCCAGCAGGCGGTCCTATGGCTACACCTTC.

This clonotype appeared a single time. The chain joins TRBV7-9 to TRBJ2-4; 11 positions match TRBD1. Germline loops: CDR1 SEHNR, CDR2 FQNEAQ (reference sequence). The CDR3 totals 13 residues. V gave up 7 bases and J gave up 13 bases; unmatched junction bases: 9. The CDR3 nucleotides read TGTGCCAGCAAAGGGGACAGGGGGATGGAGCAGTACTTC. It yields the protein CASKGDRGMEQYF.

This clonotype has only a few counts. The J gene is TRBJ1-1, the V gene TRBV5-1; D unclear. CDR3 size: 11 residues. V gave up 7 bases and J gave up 7 bases, with 11 bases separating them. The V gene's germline CDR1 is SGHRS and CDR2 YFSETQ. The CDR3 loop reads CASSDWGEAFF. In DNA form, the CDR3 reads TGCGCCAGCTCAGATTGGGGTGAAGCTTTCTTT.

This clonotype was counted between two and nine times. The V and J genes are TRBV29-1 and TRBJ2-5; the D call may be TRBD1 or TRBD2 (5 bases each). The V end lost 5 bases, the J end lost 5 bases, and 15 bases lay between the germline ends. In germline, CDR1 is SQVTM, CDR2 ANQGSEA. The CDR3 sequence is 13 residues long. The CDR3 spells CSVLPGGGETQYF. CDR3 in DNA: TGCAGCGTTCTCCCTGGGGGTGGGGAGACCCAGTACTTC.

The V call is TRBV5-5, the J call TRBJ1-6; 8 bases line up with TRBD1. Looked up from germline, CDR1 is SGHKS and CDR2 is YYEKEE (reference sequence). The J segment lost 0 bases and the V segment lost 4 bases, leaving 9 bases of the junction unmatched. The CDR3 is made up of 18 amino acids. In DNA, the CDR3 is TGTGCCAGCAGCCTTCCACCGGGACAGGACTCCTATAATTCACCCCTCCACTTT. It encodes CASSLPPGQDSYNSPLHF.

The J gene is TRBJ2-2, the V gene TRBV28; 11 positions agree with TRBD1. V gave up 7 bases and J gave up 6 bases; unmatched junction bases: 4. CDR3 length equals 14 residues. The germline gives CDR1 MDHEN, CDR2 SYDVKM. The CDR3 loop reads CASNRTGGPGELFF. As DNA, the CDR3 is TGTGCCAGCAACCGGACAGGGGGCCCCGGGGAGCTGTTTTTT.

This clonotype was seen a few times. This chain links TRBV29-1 with TRBJ1-2, with TRBD1 as a possible D gene (6 bases). In germline, CDR1 is SQVTM, CDR2 ANQGSEA. The CDR3 has 11 amino acids. Deletions cut 8 bases from V and 8 bases from J, with 15 bases between. CDR3 amino acids: CSFLEGGGYTF. In DNA form, the CDR3 reads TGCAGCTTCCTCGAGGGGGGCGGCTACACCTTC.

This chain joins TRBV2 and TRBJ2-7, with TRBD1 matching over 8 bases. This CDR3 has 15 residues. The junction had 6 bases not matched to a gene; V was cut back by 4 bases and J by 1 base. The V gene's germline CDR1 is SNHLY and CDR2 FYNNEI. The DNA for the CDR3 is TGTGCCAGCAGTGGGGACAGGCATCCTTCCTACGAGCAGTACTTC. Encoded protein: CASSGDRHPSYEQYF.

V is TRBV24-1 and J is TRBJ2-1; unclear D gene. The germline V and J ends were trimmed by 6 bases and 6 bases, with 11 bases remaining between them. Germline CDR1 and CDR2: KGHDR and SFDVKD. CDR3 length: 13 amino acids. In DNA form, the CDR3 reads TGTGCCACCAGTAACGAGGCAAGCAATGAGCAGTTCTTC. It specifies CATSNEASNEQFF.

This clonotype was picked up a small number of times. The rearrangement joins TRBV10-3 to TRBJ2-7, with D possibly TRBD2 on 6 matching bases. V lost 3 bases, J lost 0 bases, and 12 bases lay in between. Germline V gives CDR1 ENHRY, CDR2 SYGVKD. The CDR3 extends over 15 amino acids. CDR3 loop: CAISDRDSFSYEQYF. Written as DNA, the CDR3 is TGTGCCATCAGTGACCGGGACTCTTTCTCCTACGAGCAGTACTTC.

The V call is TRBV7-9, the J call TRBJ2-1, with 11 bases aligning to TRBD1. Germline V gene sequence: CDR1 SEHNR, CDR2 FQNEAQ (reference sequence). Germline trimming cut 4 bases from V and 4 bases from J; bases unmatched to any gene: 6. The CDR3 is 16 amino acids. CDR3 coding DNA: TGTGCCAGCAGCTCCCCAGGGACAGGGGGTTACAATGAGCAGTTCTTC. Translation: CASSSPGTGGYNEQFF.

A few counts support this clonotype. This sequence joins TRBV7-9 and TRBJ2-1, with a weak D call TRBD1 (5 bases). The V and J ends lost 0 bases and 10 bases respectively, with 16 bases between them. Germline loops: CDR1 SEHNR, CDR2 FQNEAQ (reference sequence). This CDR3 spans 15 amino acids. CDR3 residues: CASSLAAQGSHEQFF. For the CDR3, the DNA is TGTGCCAGCAGCTTAGCGGCCCAGGGTTCACACGAGCAGTTCTTC.

This clonotype was seen a handful of times. The J gene is TRBJ1-1, the V gene TRBV5-6; D unclear. The germline CDR1 and CDR2 sequences are SGHDT and YYEEEE. CDR3 size: 15 residues. The V end was cut by 5 bases, the J end by 0 bases, with 14 bases between. CDR3 residues: CASRGERDLNTEAFF. CDR3 sequence (DNA): TGTGCCAGCAGGGGTGAGAGGGATTTGAACACTGAAGCTTTCTTT.